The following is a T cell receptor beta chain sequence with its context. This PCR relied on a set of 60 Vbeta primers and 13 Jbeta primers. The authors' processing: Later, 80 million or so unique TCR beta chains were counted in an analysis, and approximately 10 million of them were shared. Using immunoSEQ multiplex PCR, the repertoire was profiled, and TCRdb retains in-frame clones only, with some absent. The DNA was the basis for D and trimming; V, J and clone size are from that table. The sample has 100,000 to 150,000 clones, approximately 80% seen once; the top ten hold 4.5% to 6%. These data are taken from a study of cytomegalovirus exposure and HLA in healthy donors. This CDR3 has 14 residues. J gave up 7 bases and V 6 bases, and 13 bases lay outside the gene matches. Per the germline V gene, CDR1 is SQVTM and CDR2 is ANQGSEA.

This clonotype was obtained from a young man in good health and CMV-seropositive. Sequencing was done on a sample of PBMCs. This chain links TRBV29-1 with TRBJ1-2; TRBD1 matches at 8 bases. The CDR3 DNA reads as TGCAGCGTCCGCCCTCTTCAGGGGGCGATTGGCTACACCTTC. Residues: CSVRPLQGAIGYTF.